The present entry profiles one T cell receptor beta chain with its context. The target antigen is unknown. Germline V gives CDR1 SGHTA, CDR2 FQGNSA. CDR3 length equals 14 residues. J lost 3 bases, V lost 3 bases, and 1 base had no gene match. PCR involved 60 Vbeta and 13 Jbeta primers. Produced via immunoSEQ multiplex PCR; TCRdb's table is partial and in-frame only. This sample carries some 180,000 clones, roughly 80% of them seen once, and the ten largest clones take 2% to 2.5%. This record belongs to a study of cytomegalovirus exposure and HLA in healthy donors. Points from the study as a whole: Later analysis reportedly placed an Asian-associated ancestry cluster below the roughly 700-donor mean in N-insertions. An analysis was carried out at a later point. It showed that HLA-associated TCR beta chains were more clonally expanded than equally common non-associated chains.

The gene calls are TRBV7-2 and TRBJ1-5; 8 bases are shared with TRBD1. This TCR was sampled from a male donor in good health and CMV-seronegative. Sequenced: PBMCs. For the CDR3, the DNA is TGTGCCAGCAGCTTGACAGGGGCCAATCAGCCCCAGCATTTT. Translating it yields CASSLTGANQPQHF.